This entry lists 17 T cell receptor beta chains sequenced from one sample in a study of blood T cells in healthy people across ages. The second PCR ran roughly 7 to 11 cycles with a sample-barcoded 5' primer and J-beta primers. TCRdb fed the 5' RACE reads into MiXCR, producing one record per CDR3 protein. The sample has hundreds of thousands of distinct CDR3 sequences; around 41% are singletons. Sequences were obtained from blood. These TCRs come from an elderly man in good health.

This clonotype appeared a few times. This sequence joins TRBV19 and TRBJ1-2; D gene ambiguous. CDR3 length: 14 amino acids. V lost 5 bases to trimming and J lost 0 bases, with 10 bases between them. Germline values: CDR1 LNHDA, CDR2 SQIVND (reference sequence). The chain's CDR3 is CASSDRRTNYGYTF. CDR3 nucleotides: TGTGCCAGTAGTGACCGGCGAACTAACTATGGCTACACCTTC.

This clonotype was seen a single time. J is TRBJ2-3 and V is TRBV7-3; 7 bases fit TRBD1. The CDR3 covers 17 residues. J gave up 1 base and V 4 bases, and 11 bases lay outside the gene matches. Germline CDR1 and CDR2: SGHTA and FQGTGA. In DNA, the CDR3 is TGTGCCAGCAGCTCGAATCCGACAGGGCGGGGCACAGATACGCAGTATTTT. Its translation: CASSSNPTGRGTDTQYF.

The DNA of the CDR3 is TGTGCCACCAGTGAAAGTGCAGCAAGCACAGATACGCAGTATTTT. Translation: CATSESAASTDTQYF. This sequence joins TRBV24-1 and TRBJ2-3; no reliable D call. V lost 4 bases and J lost 0, with 10 bases in between. The germline gives CDR1 KGHDR, CDR2 SFDVKD. This CDR3 has 15 residues.

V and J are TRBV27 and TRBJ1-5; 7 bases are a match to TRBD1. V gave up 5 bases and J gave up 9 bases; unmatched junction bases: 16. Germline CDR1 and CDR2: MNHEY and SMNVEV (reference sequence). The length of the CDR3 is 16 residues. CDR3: CASSPTHRGKSAPQHF. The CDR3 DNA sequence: TGTGCCAGCAGTCCCACACACAGGGGAAAGAGTGCGCCCCAGCATTTT.

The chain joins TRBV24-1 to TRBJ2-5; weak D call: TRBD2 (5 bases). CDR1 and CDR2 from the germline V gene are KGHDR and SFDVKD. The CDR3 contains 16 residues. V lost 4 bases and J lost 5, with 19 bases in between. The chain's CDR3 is CATSDPRLGDRETQYF. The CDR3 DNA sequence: TGTGCCACCAGTGACCCGAGGTTGGGAGACCGGGAGACCCAGTACTTC.

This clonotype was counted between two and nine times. Here the CDR3 DNA reads TGTGCCAGCAGCTCCGGAGTAGCGGGCACAGATACGCAGTATTTT. Encoded protein: CASSSGVAGTDTQYF. The chain joins TRBV7-2 to TRBJ2-3; the D gene is possibly TRBD2 (6 bases). The CDR3 is 15 residues long. V shed 4 bases and J shed 1 base, with 12 bases lying between them. Germline V gene data show CDR1 as SGHTA and CDR2 as FQGNSA. Full variable domain (remainder filled in from reference TRBV7-2 and TRBJ2-3): GAGVSQSPSNKVTEKGKDVELRCDPISGHTALYWYRQSLGQGLEFLIYFQGNSAPDKSGLPSDRFSAERTGGSVSTLTIQRTQQEDSAVYLCASSSGVAGTDTQYFGPGTRLTVL.

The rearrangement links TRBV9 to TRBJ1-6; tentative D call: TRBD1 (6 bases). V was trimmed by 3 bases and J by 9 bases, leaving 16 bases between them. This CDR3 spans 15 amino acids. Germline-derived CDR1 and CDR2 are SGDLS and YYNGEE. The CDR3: CASSDQQGGGSPLHF. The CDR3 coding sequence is TGTGCCAGCAGCGACCAACAGGGAGGGGGTTCACCCCTCCACTTT.

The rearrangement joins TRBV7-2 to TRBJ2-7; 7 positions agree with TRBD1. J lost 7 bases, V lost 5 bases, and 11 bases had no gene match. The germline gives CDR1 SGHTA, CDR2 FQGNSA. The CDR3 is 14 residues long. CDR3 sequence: CASSRQGELGEQYF. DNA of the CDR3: TGTGCCAGCAGCCGCCAGGGGGAACTGGGAGAGCAGTACTTC.

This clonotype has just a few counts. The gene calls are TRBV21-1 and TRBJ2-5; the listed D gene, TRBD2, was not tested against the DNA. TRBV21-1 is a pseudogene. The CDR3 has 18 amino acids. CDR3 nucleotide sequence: TGTGCCAGCAGCAAAGTCGGAAAGCGGGAGGGCCCCTGGGAGACCCAGTACTTC. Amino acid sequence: CASSKVGKREGPWETQYF.

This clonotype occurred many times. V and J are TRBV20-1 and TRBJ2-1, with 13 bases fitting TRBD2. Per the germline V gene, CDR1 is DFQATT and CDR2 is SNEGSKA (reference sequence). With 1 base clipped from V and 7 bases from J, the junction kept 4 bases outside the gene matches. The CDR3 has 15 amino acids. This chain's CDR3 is CSARGLAGGINEQFF. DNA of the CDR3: TGCAGTGCTAGAGGACTAGCGGGAGGTATAAATGAGCAGTTCTTC.

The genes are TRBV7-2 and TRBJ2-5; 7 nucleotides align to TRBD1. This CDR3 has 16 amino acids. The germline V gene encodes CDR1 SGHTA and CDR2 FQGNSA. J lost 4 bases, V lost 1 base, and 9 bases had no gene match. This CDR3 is CASSLVTAPGGETQYF. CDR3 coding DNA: TGTGCCAGCAGCTTAGTTACCGCCCCAGGGGGAGAGACCCAGTACTTC.

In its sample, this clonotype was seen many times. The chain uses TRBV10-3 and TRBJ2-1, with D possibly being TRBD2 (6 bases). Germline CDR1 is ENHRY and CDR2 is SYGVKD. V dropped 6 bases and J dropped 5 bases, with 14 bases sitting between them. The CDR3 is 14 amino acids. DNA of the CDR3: TGTGCCATCAGCTTTACACTAGCTAACAATGAGCAGTTCTTC. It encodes CAISFTLANNEQFF.

CDR3: CATSRLAGVSNNEQFF. CDR3 DNA: TGTGCCACCAGCAGACTAGCGGGAGTAAGTAACAATGAGCAGTTCTTC. The chain combines TRBV15 with TRBJ2-1; 10 bases are shared with TRBD2. With V trimmed by 2 bases and J by 5 bases, 6 bases remained unmatched. This CDR3 region has 16 residues. The V gene's germline CDR1 is LNHNV and CDR2 YYDKDF (reference sequence).

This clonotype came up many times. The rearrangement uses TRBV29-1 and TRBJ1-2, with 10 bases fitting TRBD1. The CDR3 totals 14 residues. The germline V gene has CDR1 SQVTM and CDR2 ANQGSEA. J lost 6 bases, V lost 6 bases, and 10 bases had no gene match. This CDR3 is CSVFPGQGTHGYTF. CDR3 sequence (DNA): TGCAGCGTCTTTCCGGGACAGGGGACCCATGGCTACACCTTC.

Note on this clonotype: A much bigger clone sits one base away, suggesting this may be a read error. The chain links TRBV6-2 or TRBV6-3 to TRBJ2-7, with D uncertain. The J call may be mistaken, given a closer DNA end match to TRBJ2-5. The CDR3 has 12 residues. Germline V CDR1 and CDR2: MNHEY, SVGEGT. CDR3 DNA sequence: TGTGCCAGCAGGTACGGCCGAGAGACCCAGTACTTC. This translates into CASRYGRETQYF.

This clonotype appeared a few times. The CDR3 loop is CASRETGAAEAFF. The CDR3, as DNA: TGTGCCAGCAGAGAAACAGGGGCCGCTGAAGCTTTCTTT. The chain carries TRBV6-2 or TRBV6-3 and TRBJ1-1; TRBD1 agrees at 7 bases. CDR3 size: 13 residues. Germline trimming cut 6 bases from V and 6 bases from J; bases unmatched to any gene: 7. Germline lookup yields CDR1 MNHEY and CDR2 SVGEGT.

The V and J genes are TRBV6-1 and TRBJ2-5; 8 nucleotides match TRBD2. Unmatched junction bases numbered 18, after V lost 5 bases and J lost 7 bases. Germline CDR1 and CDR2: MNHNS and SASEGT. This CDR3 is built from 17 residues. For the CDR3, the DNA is TGTGCCAGCAGTAGGGGTTTACGGGGGGGCTTCTATGGGACCCAGTACTTC. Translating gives CASSRGLRGGFYGTQYF.